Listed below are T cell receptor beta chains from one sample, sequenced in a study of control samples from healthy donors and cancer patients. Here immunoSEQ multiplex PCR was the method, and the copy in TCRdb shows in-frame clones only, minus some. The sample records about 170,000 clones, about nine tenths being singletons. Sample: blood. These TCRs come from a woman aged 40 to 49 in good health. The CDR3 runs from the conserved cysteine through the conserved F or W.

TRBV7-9	CASSQQRVFRDTQYF
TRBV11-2	CASSLDPLYEQFF
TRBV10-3	CAISESRQDYYEQYF
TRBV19	CASSMTSGGHYTGELFF
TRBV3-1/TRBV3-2	CASSQGAGKQPQHF
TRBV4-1	CASSQDRGLNEKLFF
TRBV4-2	CASSQDQLGPLPYGYTF
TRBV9	CASSSTPEDYGYTF
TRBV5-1	CASSWTGATTGELFF
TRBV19	CASSIGGVKAFF
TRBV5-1	CASSLEGTGGQPQHF
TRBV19	CASSPPQGLAYEKLFF
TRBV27	CASASRDIPYNEQFF